Listed below are T cell receptor beta chains from one sample, sequenced in a study of a mutant IDH1 vaccine in newly diagnosed glioma. TCRdb's copy holds only in-frame clones and misses some; the assay was immunoSEQ multiplex PCR. Of 60,000 to 100,000 clones listed, approximately 85% are singletons. These receptors have no identified antigens. This material consisted of PBMCs, taken from a glioma patient whose treatment included an IDH1 peptide vaccine. These receptors were collected from a woman aged 50 to 60 with glioma. Both conserved end residues are part of each CDR3. D genes are given only for firm matches. Not every row has a clone size; where given, it reads once, few, many or a size class.

j_call clone_size d_call cdr3_length v_call cdr3_aa cdr3_nt
TRBJ2-5 NA NA 15 TRBV19 CASSPQEGLQETQYF TGTGCCAGTAGTCCCCAGGAGGGGCTACAAGAGACCCAGTACTTC
TRBJ2-3 few NA 15 TRBV5-1 CASSLEGYSTDTQYF TGCGCCAGCAGCTTGGAAGGGTACTCCACAGATACGCAGTATTTT
TRBJ2-5 NA TRBD1 16 TRBV11-2 CASSLDRTGIRETQYF TGTGCCAGCAGCTTAGATAGGACAGGGATCAGGGAGACCCAGTACTTC
TRBJ1-3 NA NA 16 TRBV5-1 CASSTGRTTSGNTIYF TGCGCCAGCAGCACCGGACGTACGACCTCTGGAAACACCATATATTTT
TRBJ2-1 NA TRBD1 15 TRBV5-1 CASSPDRGNYNEQFF TGCGCCAGCAGCCCCGACAGGGGTAACTACAATGAGCAGTTCTTC
TRBJ1-5 NA NA 14 TRBV7-9 CASSETGQNQPQHF TGTGCCAGCAGCGAGACGGGGCAAAATCAGCCCCAGCATTTT
TRBJ1-5 once TRBD1 14 TRBV6-6 CASSRGQGYQPQHF TGTGCCAGCAGTAGAGGACAGGGCTATCAGCCCCAGCATTTT
TRBJ2-2 few TRBD1 18 TRBV7-2 CASSLLPRDRGFLGELFF TGTGCCAGCAGCTTACTCCCCCGTGACAGGGGATTTCTCGGGGAGCTGTTTTTT
TRBJ1-3 NA NA 13 TRBV30 CAWSAHSGNTIYF TGTGCCTGGAGTGCCCATTCGGGAAACACCATATATTTT
TRBJ2-5 NA NA 15 TRBV30 CAWSPRGGFQETQYF TGTGCCTGGAGCCCACGAGGGGGATTCCAAGAGACCCAGTACTTC
TRBJ2-5 once TRBD1 16 TRBV5-1 CASSLGGQALQETQYF TGCGCCAGCAGCTTGGGGGGACAGGCCCTCCAAGAGACCCAGTACTTC
TRBJ1-1 few NA 14 TRBV7-9 CASSVSGGNTEAFF TGTGCCAGCAGCGTCAGCGGGGGGAACACTGAAGCTTTCTTT
TRBJ2-3 NA TRBD2 17 TRBV15 CATSRGLAGTSTDTQYF TGTGCCACCAGCAGAGGGCTAGCGGGGACTAGCACAGATACGCAGTATTTT
TRBJ2-1 NA TRBD2 15 TRBV13 CASSFSTSGRSEQFF TGTGCCAGCAGCTTTTCGACTAGCGGGAGATCTGAGCAGTTCTTC
TRBJ2-1 NA TRBD2 16 TRBV28 CASSFGSGRIYNEQFF TGTGCCAGCAGTTTCGGTAGCGGGCGGATCTACAATGAGCAGTTCTTC
TRBJ2-3 NA TRBD1 15 TRBV4-1 CASALDRGDTDTQYF TGCGCCAGCGCCCTCGACAGGGGGGACACAGATACGCAGTATTTT
TRBJ2-3 NA NA 16 TRBV19 CASTARRGRGTDTQYF TGTGCCAGTACCGCCCGGCGTGGGAGGGGGACAGATACGCAGTATTTT
TRBJ1-1 NA NA 15 TRBV6-5 CASSYGGRGNTEAFF TGTGCCAGCAGTTACGGGGGCAGGGGAAACACTGAAGCTTTCTTT
TRBJ2-7 NA TRBD1 15 TRBV6-5 CASSSGTGGAYEQYF TGTGCCAGCAGCTCTGGGACAGGAGGTGCCTACGAGCAGTACTTC
TRBJ2-7 NA TRBD1 18 TRBV10-3 CAISEINYKGAVSYEQYF TGTGCCATCAGTGAGATCAATTATAAGGGGGCTGTCTCCTACGAGCAGTACTTC
TRBJ2-7 NA NA 15 TRBV4-2 CASSQNHQSSYEQYF TGTGCCAGCAGCCAAAATCACCAGAGCTCCTACGAGCAGTACTTC
TRBJ2-2 NA TRBD2 16 TRBV9 CASRTGTSGGTGELFF TGTGCCAGCAGGACCGGGACTAGCGGGGGCACCGGGGAGCTGTTTTTT
TRBJ2-3 once TRBD1 13 TRBV2 CASSLQGSDTQYF TGTGCCAGCAGCCTACAGGGGTCAGATACGCAGTATTTT
TRBJ2-5 NA TRBD2 16 TRBV25-1 CASSARGSGSVETQYF TGTGCCAGCAGTGCCAGGGGTAGCGGGAGTGTAGAGACCCAGTACTTC
TRBJ2-3 NA NA 16 TRBV29-1 CSVVGTKSYSTDTQYF TGCAGCGTTGTCGGGACAAAATCTTATAGCACAGATACGCAGTATTTT
TRBJ2-3 few NA 13 TRBV5-1 CASSRPPTDTQYF TGCGCCAGCAGCCGCCCCCCCACAGATACGCAGTATTTT
TRBJ2-7 NA NA 12 TRBV5-4 CASSSEEREQYF TGTGCCAGCAGCTCGGAGGAGCGCGAGCAGTACTTC
TRBJ2-5 NA NA 16 TRBV7-3 CASSLIGGSRQETQYF TGTGCCAGCAGCTTAATTGGTGGGAGCCGCCAAGAGACCCAGTACTTC
TRBJ2-1 NA NA 15 TRBV5-1 CASSTSLSSYNEQFF TGCGCCAGCAGCACTAGCTTAAGCTCCTACAATGAGCAGTTCTTC
TRBJ2-7 NA NA 14 TRBV15 CATSRDNRYYEQYF TGTGCCACCAGCAGGGACAATAGGTATTACGAGCAGTACTTC
TRBJ2-5 NA NA 14 TRBV5-4 CASSSTGVPETQYF TGTGCCAGCAGCTCCACGGGAGTCCCTGAGACCCAGTACTTC
TRBJ2-3 NA TRBD2 16 TRBV5-4 CASSHVAGGIADTQYF TGTGCCAGCAGCCATGTAGCGGGAGGAATCGCAGATACGCAGTATTTT
TRBJ2-7 NA NA 13 TRBV27 CASSPPDGYEQYF TGTGCCAGCAGTCCGCCGGATGGCTACGAGCAGTACTTC
TRBJ1-5 NA NA 14 TRBV9 CASSQGPGGQPQHF TGTGCCAGCAGCCAGGGCCCCGGTGGTCAGCCCCAGCATTTT
TRBJ2-1 NA TRBD2 14 TRBV5-4 CASSFGGVGTPQFF TGTGCCAGCAGCTTCGGGGGGGTCGGGACCCCGCAGTTCTTC
TRBJ2-1 NA NA 13 TRBV19 CASSIEGSGQQFF TGTGCCAGTAGTATAGAAGGTAGCGGCCAGCAGTTCTTC
TRBJ1-5 NA NA 12 TRBV15 CATRQGNQPQHF TGTGCCACCAGGCAGGGTAATCAGCCCCAGCATTTT
TRBJ1-2 NA TRBD1 14 TRBV4-2 CASSQGQGSYGYTF TGTGCCAGCAGCCAGGGACAGGGGAGCTATGGCTACACCTTC
TRBJ2-3 NA NA 16 TRBV5-1 CASSLALGGDTDTQYF TGCGCCAGCAGCCTCGCACTGGGGGGAGACACAGATACGCAGTATTTT
TRBJ2-3 NA NA 13 TRBV29-1 CSVERGSGDTQYF TGCAGCGTGGAGCGAGGAAGTGGGGATACGCAGTATTTT
TRBJ2-7 NA TRBD2 16 TRBV7-2 CASSLVGGRDSYEQYF TGTGCCAGCAGCTTAGTGGGCGGGAGGGATTCCTACGAGCAGTACTTC
TRBJ1-6 NA TRBD1 16 TRBV30 CAWNLPATGGNSPLHF TGTGCCTGGAACCTACCAGCGACAGGGGGTAATTCACCCCTCCACTTT
TRBJ2-1 NA NA 15 TRBV9 CASSVVGGGANEQFF TGTGCCAGCAGCGTAGTAGGGGGAGGCGCAAATGAGCAGTTCTTC
TRBJ1-1 NA TRBD1 14 TRBV19 CASPLDRGNTEAFF TGTGCCTCCCCGTTAGACAGGGGGAACACTGAAGCTTTCTTT